The 16 T cell receptor beta chains listed next were all sequenced from one sample in a study of human T cells and chemical hapten exposure. TCRdb called the RACE reads again in MiXCR, with one record for every CDR3 protein. The sample has 180,000 or so distinct CDR3 sequences; around 22% are singletons. As to time point: patch test 1, 2 weeks after DPC sensitization. This sample's treatment: therapeutic diphenylcyclopropenone sensitization with weekly scalp DPC. The sample was whole blood, taken in connection with sensitization to the hapten diphenylcyclopropenone (DPC). These receptors were obtained from a woman aged 45-59 years with alopecia areata. Some clones in this sample may be carry-over from other donors' samples.

This clonotype was counted a few times. This rearrangement joins TRBV7-3 to TRBJ2-2; D is perhaps TRBD2 (6 bases). The V and J ends lost 2 bases and 6 bases respectively, with 16 bases between them. This CDR3 is 16 amino acids long. CDR1 is SGHTA and CDR2 is FQGTGA in the germline V gene. The DNA for the CDR3 is TGTGCCAGCAGCTTAGACCCGACTAGACAGTCCGGGGAGCTGTTTTTT. Protein product: CASSLDPTRQSGELFF.

This sequence joins TRBV18 and TRBJ1-1, with D uncertain. The CDR3 spans 18 residues. Trimming left V 1 base short and J 0 bases short, with 18 bases between. Per germline, CDR1 KGHSH and CDR2 LQKENI. CDR3 residues: CASSPRDTLYFMNTEAFF. For the CDR3, the DNA is TGTGCCAGCTCACCACGCGACACTCTCTACTTTATGAACACTGAAGCTTTCTTT.

This clonotype was counted between two and nine times. The genes are TRBV2 and TRBJ2-1; 8 bases align to TRBD2. Germline CDR1 SNHLY, CDR2 FYNNEI. The trim removed 6 bases at V and 4 bases at J, leaving 20 bases unmatched. The CDR3 spans 19 residues. The CDR3 bases are TGTGCCAGCAGGGCGATTAATGGTCTAGCGGGTCCCCGTTACAATGAGCAGTTCTTC. This translates into CASRAINGLAGPRYNEQFF.

A few counts support this clonotype. The chain joins TRBV29-1 to TRBJ1-6, with no clear D. Germline values: CDR1 SQVTM, CDR2 ANQGSEA. CDR3 length: 13 residues. The V gene lost 6 bases and the J gene lost 8 bases, with 14 bases spanning the gap. CDR3 residues: CSVRVTEDSPLHF. CDR3 coding DNA: TGCAGCGTCAGAGTAACAGAAGATTCACCCCTCCACTTT.

V gene TRBV7-2 combines with J gene TRBJ1-2, with D maybe TRBD1 (5 bases). The germline V gene has CDR1 SGHTA and CDR2 FQGNSA. V was shortened by 2 bases and J by 8 bases, with 12 bases between the two germline ends. The CDR3 has 13 amino acids. CDR3 protein: CASSLQGPAGYTF. CDR3 nucleotides: TGTGCCAGCAGCTTACAGGGTCCGGCAGGCTACACCTTC.

The chain combines TRBV9 with TRBJ2-1; 9 bases map to TRBD2. V lost 0 bases, J lost 9 bases, and 13 bases stayed unmatched. The CDR3 runs to 17 residues. The germline CDR1 and CDR2 sequences are SGDLS and YYNGEE. The CDR3 bases are TGTGCCAGCAGCGTAGCCCCTCTTAGCGGGAGAGGGGGTGAGCAGTTCTTC. This sequence encodes CASSVAPLSGRGGEQFF.

This clonotype was detected only a few times. The chain carries TRBV20-1 and TRBJ2-2; TRBD2 matches 10 bases. The CDR3 runs to 15 residues. CDR1 and CDR2 (germline): DFQATT, SNEGSKA (reference sequence). Losses at the gene ends were 3 bases for V and 6 bases for J; bases not matched to a gene: 7. The DNA of the CDR3 is TGCAGTGCTAGGGAACTAGCGGGGAGTCCCGGGGAGCTGTTTTTT. Translated, it gives CSARELAGSPGELFF.

The CDR3 DNA follows: TGTGCCAGCAGTTTCAGGGGGCGCGTCGGGGAGCTGTTTTTT. It codes for CASSFRGRVGELFF. This chain uses TRBV12-3 or TRBV12-4 with TRBJ2-2; TRBD1 agrees at 8 bases. The CDR3 covers 14 residues. Trimming cost V 3 bases and J 7 bases; bases outside gene matches: 4.

The sample holds a few counts of this clonotype. The gene calls are TRBV29-1 and TRBJ2-2, with D hard to call. The CDR3 has 13 residues. The ends were cut back, 3 bases at V and 1 base at J, with 6 bases in the middle. Germline assignment: CDR1 SQVTM and CDR2 ANQGSEA. The CDR3 DNA reads as TGCAGCGTTGACCGACAGAACACCGGGGAGCTGTTTTTT. Encoded protein: CSVDRQNTGELFF.

This clonotype has a handful of counts. J is TRBJ1-1 and V is TRBV3-1; D is possibly TRBD1 (5 bases). Germline V gene lookup returns CDR1 LGHDT and CDR2 YNNKEL (reference sequence). The CDR3 runs 14 residues. Trimming pared 1 base from V and 1 base from J, leaving 7 bases between. CDR3: CASSQGQGNTEAFF. The CDR3 DNA reads as TGTGCCAGCAGCCAAGGGCAGGGGAACACTGAAGCTTTCTTT. The whole variable domain, remainder taken from reference TRBV3-1 and TRBJ1-1, is DTAVSQTPKYLVTQMGNDKSIKCEQNLGHDTMYWYKQDSKKFLKIMFSYNNKELIINETVPNRFSPKSPDKAHLNLHINSLELGDSAVYFCASSQGQGNTEAFFGQGTRLTVV.

V gene TRBV20-1 combines with J gene TRBJ2-5, with 7 bases fitting TRBD2. J was trimmed by 4 bases and V by 4 bases; bases with no gene match: 6. CDR1 is DFQATT, CDR2 SNEGSKA, per germline (reference sequence). The CDR3 runs to 13 residues. The CDR3 DNA is TGCAGTGCTACGGGACTAAGAGGAGAGACCCAGTACTTC. This sequence encodes CSATGLRGETQYF.

This clonotype was seen a handful of times. CDR3 coding DNA: TGCGCCAGCAGCTTGGCCTGGGGCGGGAGATACAATGAGCAGTTCTTC. Protein sequence: CASSLAWGGRYNEQFF. This chain joins TRBV5-1 and TRBJ2-1; 7 bases match TRBD2. The ends lost 0 bases at V and 4 bases at J; junction bases unmatched: 7. CDR1 and CDR2 from the germline V gene are SGHRS and YFSETQ. This CDR3 contains 16 residues.

The chain is built from TRBV7-9 and TRBJ1-6; the D gene is possibly TRBD1 (5 bases). Looked up from germline, CDR1 is SEHNR and CDR2 is FQNEAQ (reference sequence). The CDR3 totals 16 residues. Trimming shortened V by 5 bases and J by 1 base, and 12 bases separated the two germline ends. The chain's CDR3 is CASSPSGGSYNSPLHF. Here the CDR3 DNA reads TGTGCCAGCAGCCCTAGTGGGGGATCCTATAATTCACCCCTCCACTTT. The full variable domain, in which reference TRBV7-9 and TRBJ1-6 provide the parts outside the CDR3, is DTGVSQNPRHKITKRGQNVTFRCDPISEHNRLYWYRQTLGQGPEFLTYFQNEAQLEKSRLLSDRFSAERPKGSFSTLEIQRTEQGDSAMYLCASSPSGGSYNSPLHFGNGTRLTVT.

The gene calls are TRBV29-1 and TRBJ2-7, with TRBD2 matching over 8 bases. This CDR3 has 18 residues. CDR1 and CDR2 (germline): SQVTM, ANQGSEA. The CDR3 protein is CRGKASEREPFHSYEQYF. Written as DNA, the CDR3 is TGCAGGGGAAAGGCGAGCGAGCGGGAGCCATTTCACTCCTACGAGCAGTACTTC.

This clonotype turned up a few times. The CDR3, as DNA: TGTGCCAGCAGTACTAGCGGGAGAGAGACCCAGTACTTC. Protein sequence: CASSTSGRETQYF. The V gene is TRBV7-3, the J gene TRBJ2-5, with 11 bases that match TRBD2. Germline V gives CDR1 SGHTA, CDR2 FQGTGA. The CDR3 sequence is 13 residues long. J was trimmed by 4 bases and V by 6 bases; bases with no gene match: 1.

This chain joins TRBV7-9 and TRBJ1-5; D is uncertain. V dropped 9 bases and J dropped 4 bases, with 10 bases sitting between them. CDR3 length equals 12 residues. The germline V gene has CDR1 SEHNR and CDR2 FQNEAQ (reference sequence). The DNA of the CDR3 is TGTGCCAGTACATCGGGGAATCAGCCCCAGCATTTT. Translation: CASTSGNQPQHF.